The TCR beta chain under discussion was sequenced for a study of shared clonotypes between healthy human individuals. The overall study: The people who gave samples were a couple of women and three men aged 18 to 49.

Every subset had its genomic DNA shared out evenly among several immunoSEQ plates. When replicate PCRs were run on sorted subsets, they used 200 to 250 ng DNA, about 31,000 T cell genomes. Repertoires were generated with immunoSEQ multiplex PCR, while TCRdb's copy carries only in-frame clones and drops some. The sample has 2 million to 2.5 million clones, less than 95% seen once. The CDR3 is 20 residues long. V shed 0 bases, J shed 5 bases, and the junction held 14 bases outside the gene matches. Germline CDR1 reads SGHTA; CDR2 reads FQGTGA. The sequence was collected from a man younger than 35 in good health. Some clones in this sample may be carry-over from other donors' samples. Sequenced input: naive CD4+ T cells from PBMCs. As to subset: CD45RA+ positively selected. The chain couples TRBV7-3 to TRBJ2-1; 12 bases line up with TRBD2. This CDR3 is CASSLTPRLAGGITDNEQFF. The CDR3 DNA follows: TGTGCCAGCAGCTTAACCCCAAGGCTAGCGGGAGGGATCACCGACAATGAGCAGTTCTTC.